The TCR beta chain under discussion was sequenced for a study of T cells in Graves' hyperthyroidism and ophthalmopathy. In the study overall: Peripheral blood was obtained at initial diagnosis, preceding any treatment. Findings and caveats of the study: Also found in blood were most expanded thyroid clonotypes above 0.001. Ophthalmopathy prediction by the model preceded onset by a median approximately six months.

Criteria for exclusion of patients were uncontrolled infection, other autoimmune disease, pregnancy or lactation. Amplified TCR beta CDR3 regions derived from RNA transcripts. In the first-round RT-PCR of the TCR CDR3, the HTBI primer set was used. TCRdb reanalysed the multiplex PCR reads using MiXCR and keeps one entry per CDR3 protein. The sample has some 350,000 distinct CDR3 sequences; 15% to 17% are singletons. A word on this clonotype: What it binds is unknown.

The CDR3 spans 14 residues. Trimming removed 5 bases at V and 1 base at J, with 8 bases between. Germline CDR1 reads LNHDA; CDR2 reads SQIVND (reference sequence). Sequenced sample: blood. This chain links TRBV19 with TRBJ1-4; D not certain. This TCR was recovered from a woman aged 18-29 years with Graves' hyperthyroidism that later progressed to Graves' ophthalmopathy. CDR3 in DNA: TGTGCCAGTAGTGGACCCTTAACTAATGAAAAACTGTTTTTT. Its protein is CASSGPLTNEKLFF.